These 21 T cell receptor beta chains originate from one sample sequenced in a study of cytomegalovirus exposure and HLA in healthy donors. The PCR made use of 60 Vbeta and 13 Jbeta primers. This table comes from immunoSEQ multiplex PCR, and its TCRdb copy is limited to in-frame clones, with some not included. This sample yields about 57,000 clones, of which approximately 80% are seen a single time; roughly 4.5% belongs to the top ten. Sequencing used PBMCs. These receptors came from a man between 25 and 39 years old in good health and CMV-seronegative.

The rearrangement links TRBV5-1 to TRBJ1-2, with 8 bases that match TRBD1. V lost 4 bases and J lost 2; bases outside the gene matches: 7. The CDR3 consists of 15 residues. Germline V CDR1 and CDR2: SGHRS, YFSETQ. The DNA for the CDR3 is TGCGCCAGCAGCACAGCAGGGGGCGGAAACTATGGCTACACCTTC. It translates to CASSTAGGGNYGYTF.

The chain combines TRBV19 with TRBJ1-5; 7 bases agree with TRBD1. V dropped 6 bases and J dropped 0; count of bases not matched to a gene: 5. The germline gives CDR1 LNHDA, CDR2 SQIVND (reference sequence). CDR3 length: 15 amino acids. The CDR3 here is CASRDGQVSNQPQHF. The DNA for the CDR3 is TGTGCCAGTAGAGATGGACAGGTTAGCAATCAGCCCCAGCATTTT.

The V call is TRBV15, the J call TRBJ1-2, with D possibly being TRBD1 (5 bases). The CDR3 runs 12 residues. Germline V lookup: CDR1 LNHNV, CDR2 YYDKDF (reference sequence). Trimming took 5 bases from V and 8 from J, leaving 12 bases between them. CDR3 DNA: TGTGCCACCAGCGCCGGGGGGAACGGCTACACCTTC. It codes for CATSAGGNGYTF.

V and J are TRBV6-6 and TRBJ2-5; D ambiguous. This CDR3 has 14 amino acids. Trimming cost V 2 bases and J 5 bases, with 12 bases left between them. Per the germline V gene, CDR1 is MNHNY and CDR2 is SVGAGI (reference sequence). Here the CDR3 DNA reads TGTGCCAGCAGTTACGGGTACCTCAGGGAGACCCAGTACTTC. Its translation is CASSYGYLRETQYF.

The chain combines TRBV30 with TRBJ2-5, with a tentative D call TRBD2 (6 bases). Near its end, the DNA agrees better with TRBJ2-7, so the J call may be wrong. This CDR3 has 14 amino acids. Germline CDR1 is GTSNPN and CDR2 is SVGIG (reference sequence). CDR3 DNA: TGTGCCTGGAGTGATGGGAGGTCGTTCTACGAGCAGTACTTC. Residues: CAWSDGRSFYEQYF.

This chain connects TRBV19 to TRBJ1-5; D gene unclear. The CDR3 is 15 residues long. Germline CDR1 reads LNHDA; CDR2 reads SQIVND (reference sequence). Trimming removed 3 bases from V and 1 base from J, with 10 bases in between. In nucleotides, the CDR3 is TGTGCCAGTAGTATGGGTTCGAGGAGCAATCAGCCCCAGCATTTT. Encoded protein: CASSMGSRSNQPQHF.

Here the CDR3 DNA reads TGTGCCAGCAGCTTACCTCCCGGGGAGCTGTTTTTT. This gives the protein CASSLPPGELFF. The chain uses TRBV7-9 and TRBJ2-2, with D unresolved. V lost 2 bases and J 6 bases, leaving 4 bases between the germline ends. This CDR3 is built from 12 residues. Per the germline V gene, CDR1 is SEHNR and CDR2 is FQNEAQ (reference sequence).

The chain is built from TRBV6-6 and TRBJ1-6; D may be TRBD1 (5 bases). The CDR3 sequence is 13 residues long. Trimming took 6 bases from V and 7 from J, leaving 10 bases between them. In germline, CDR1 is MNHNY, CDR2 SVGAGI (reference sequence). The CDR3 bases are TGTGCCAGCAGGATAGGGGTAAATTCACCCCTCCACTTT. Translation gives CASRIGVNSPLHF.

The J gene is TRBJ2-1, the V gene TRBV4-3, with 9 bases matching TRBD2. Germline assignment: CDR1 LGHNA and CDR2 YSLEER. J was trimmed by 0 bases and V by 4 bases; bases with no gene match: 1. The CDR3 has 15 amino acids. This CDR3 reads CASSLSGSSYNEQFF. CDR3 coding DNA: TGCGCCAGCAGCCTTAGCGGGAGCTCCTACAATGAGCAGTTCTTC.

The CDR3 protein is CASSLFTSGTYEQYF. The CDR3 nucleotides are TGTGCCAGCAGCTTATTTACTAGCGGTACCTACGAGCAGTACTTC. The chain is built from TRBV7-2 and TRBJ2-7; TRBD2 agrees at 8 bases. The junction had 5 bases not matched to a gene; V was cut back by 2 bases and J by 2 bases. CDR1 and CDR2 (germline): SGHTA, FQGNSA. The length of the CDR3 is 15 residues.

CDR3 sequence (DNA): TGCAGCGTTGGGACAGCAAACACCGGGGAGCTGTTTTTT. Translated: CSVGTANTGELFF. The V and J genes are TRBV29-1 and TRBJ2-2; the D gene is possibly TRBD1 (6 bases). V was clipped by 4 bases and J by 2 bases, with 8 bases between them. CDR1 and CDR2 from the germline V gene are SQVTM and ANQGSEA. The CDR3 has 13 residues.

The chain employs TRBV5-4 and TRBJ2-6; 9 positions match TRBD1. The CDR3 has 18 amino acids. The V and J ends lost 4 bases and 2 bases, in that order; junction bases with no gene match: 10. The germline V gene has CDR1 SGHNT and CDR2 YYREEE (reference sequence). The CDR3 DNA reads TGTGCCAGCAGCACAAAACAGGGGGCAGGAACTGGGGCCAACGTCCTGACTTTC. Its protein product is CASSTKQGAGTGANVLTF.

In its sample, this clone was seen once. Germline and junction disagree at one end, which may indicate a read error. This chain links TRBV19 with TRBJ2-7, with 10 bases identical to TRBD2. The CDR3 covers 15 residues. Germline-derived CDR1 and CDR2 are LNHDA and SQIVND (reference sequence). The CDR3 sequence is CASSPLAGVSNEQYF. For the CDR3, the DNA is TGTGCCAGTAGTCCCCTAGCGGGAGTCTCCAACGAGCAGTACTTC.

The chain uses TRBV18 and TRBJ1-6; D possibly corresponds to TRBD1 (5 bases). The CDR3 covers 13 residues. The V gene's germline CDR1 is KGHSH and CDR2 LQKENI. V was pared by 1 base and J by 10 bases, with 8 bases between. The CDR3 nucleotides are TGTGCCAGCTCACCACAGGCAGGGTCACCCCTCCACTTT. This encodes CASSPQAGSPLHF.

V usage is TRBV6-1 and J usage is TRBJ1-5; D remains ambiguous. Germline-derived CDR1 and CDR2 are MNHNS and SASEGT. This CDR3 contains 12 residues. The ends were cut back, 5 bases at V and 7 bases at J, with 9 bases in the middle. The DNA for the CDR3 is TGTGCCAGCAGTACGCCTACCCAGCCCCAGCATTTT. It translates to CASSTPTQPQHF.

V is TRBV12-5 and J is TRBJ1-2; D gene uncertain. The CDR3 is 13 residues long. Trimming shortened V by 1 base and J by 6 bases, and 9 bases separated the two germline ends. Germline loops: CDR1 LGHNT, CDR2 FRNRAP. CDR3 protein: CASGLGENHGYTF. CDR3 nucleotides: TGTGCTAGTGGTTTGGGGGAGAACCATGGCTACACCTTC.

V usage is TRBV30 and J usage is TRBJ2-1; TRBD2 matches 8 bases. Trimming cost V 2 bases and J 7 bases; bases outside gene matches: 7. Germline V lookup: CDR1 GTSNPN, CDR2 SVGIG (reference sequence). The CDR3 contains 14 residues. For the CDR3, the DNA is TGTGCCTGGAGTTGGAGCGGGAGTCAGAATGAGCAGTTCTTC. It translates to CAWSWSGSQNEQFF.

The CDR3 here is CASSPPGGVDGYTF. CDR3 sequence (DNA): TGTGCCAGCAGTCCCCCGGGGGGAGTGGATGGCTACACCTTC. The chain links TRBV27 to TRBJ1-2, with D perhaps matching TRBD1 (5 bases). V gave up 5 bases and J gave up 6 bases, with 16 bases separating them. Germline V gene sequence: CDR1 MNHEY, CDR2 SMNVEV (reference sequence). The CDR3 length is 14 residues.

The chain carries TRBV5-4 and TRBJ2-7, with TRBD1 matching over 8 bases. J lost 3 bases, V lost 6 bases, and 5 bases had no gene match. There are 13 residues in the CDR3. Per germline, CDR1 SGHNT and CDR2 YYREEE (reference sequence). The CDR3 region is CASTRTGSYEQYF. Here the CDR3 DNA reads TGTGCCAGCACCAGGACAGGGAGCTACGAGCAGTACTTC.

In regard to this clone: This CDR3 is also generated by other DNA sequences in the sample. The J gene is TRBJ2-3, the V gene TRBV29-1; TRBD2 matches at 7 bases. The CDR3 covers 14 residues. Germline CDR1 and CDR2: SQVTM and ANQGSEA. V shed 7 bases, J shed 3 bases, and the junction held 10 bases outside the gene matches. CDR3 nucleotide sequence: TGCAGCGGAAGGCTAGGCGGGAGAACAGATACGCAGTATTTT. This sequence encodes CSGRLGGRTDTQYF.

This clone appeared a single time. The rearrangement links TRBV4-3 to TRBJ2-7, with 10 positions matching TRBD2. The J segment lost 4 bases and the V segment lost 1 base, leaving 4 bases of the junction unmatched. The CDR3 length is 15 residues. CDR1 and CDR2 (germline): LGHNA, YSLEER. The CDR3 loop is CASSQGSGRGYEQYF. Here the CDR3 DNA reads TGCGCCAGCAGCCAAGGGAGCGGGAGGGGATACGAGCAGTACTTC.